This TCR beta chain appears in the sequencing data of a study of radiation and T cells in renal cell carcinoma. Here immunoSEQ multiplex PCR was the method, and the copy in TCRdb shows in-frame clones only, minus some. Here the sample spans 97,000 or so clones, around 80% being singletons. Sample time point: blood 4 weeks post-SBRT, at nephrectomy. Described treatment: 15 Gy SBRT to primary tumor, nephrectomy 4 weeks later. Nephrectomy followed 15 Gy stereotactic body radiation by 4 weeks. After SBRT, blood was collected at 2 and 4 weeks, plus baseline. The patient's renal cell carcinoma had clear cell pathology. CDR1 and CDR2 from the germline V gene are SGHRS and YFSETQ. CDR3 size: 15 residues. Trimming took off 0 bases at V and 0 bases at J, with 7 bases between the two ends.

V and J are TRBV5-1 and TRBJ1-3, with TRBD1 as a possible D gene (5 bases). The receptor was derived from a man aged 55 to 70 with renal cell carcinoma. This specimen was blood, taken from a patient whose treatment included radiotherapy and nephrectomy. The CDR3 reads CASSLDGASGNTIYF. The CDR3 DNA reads TGCGCCAGCAGCTTGGACGGGGCCTCTGGAAACACCATATATTTT.